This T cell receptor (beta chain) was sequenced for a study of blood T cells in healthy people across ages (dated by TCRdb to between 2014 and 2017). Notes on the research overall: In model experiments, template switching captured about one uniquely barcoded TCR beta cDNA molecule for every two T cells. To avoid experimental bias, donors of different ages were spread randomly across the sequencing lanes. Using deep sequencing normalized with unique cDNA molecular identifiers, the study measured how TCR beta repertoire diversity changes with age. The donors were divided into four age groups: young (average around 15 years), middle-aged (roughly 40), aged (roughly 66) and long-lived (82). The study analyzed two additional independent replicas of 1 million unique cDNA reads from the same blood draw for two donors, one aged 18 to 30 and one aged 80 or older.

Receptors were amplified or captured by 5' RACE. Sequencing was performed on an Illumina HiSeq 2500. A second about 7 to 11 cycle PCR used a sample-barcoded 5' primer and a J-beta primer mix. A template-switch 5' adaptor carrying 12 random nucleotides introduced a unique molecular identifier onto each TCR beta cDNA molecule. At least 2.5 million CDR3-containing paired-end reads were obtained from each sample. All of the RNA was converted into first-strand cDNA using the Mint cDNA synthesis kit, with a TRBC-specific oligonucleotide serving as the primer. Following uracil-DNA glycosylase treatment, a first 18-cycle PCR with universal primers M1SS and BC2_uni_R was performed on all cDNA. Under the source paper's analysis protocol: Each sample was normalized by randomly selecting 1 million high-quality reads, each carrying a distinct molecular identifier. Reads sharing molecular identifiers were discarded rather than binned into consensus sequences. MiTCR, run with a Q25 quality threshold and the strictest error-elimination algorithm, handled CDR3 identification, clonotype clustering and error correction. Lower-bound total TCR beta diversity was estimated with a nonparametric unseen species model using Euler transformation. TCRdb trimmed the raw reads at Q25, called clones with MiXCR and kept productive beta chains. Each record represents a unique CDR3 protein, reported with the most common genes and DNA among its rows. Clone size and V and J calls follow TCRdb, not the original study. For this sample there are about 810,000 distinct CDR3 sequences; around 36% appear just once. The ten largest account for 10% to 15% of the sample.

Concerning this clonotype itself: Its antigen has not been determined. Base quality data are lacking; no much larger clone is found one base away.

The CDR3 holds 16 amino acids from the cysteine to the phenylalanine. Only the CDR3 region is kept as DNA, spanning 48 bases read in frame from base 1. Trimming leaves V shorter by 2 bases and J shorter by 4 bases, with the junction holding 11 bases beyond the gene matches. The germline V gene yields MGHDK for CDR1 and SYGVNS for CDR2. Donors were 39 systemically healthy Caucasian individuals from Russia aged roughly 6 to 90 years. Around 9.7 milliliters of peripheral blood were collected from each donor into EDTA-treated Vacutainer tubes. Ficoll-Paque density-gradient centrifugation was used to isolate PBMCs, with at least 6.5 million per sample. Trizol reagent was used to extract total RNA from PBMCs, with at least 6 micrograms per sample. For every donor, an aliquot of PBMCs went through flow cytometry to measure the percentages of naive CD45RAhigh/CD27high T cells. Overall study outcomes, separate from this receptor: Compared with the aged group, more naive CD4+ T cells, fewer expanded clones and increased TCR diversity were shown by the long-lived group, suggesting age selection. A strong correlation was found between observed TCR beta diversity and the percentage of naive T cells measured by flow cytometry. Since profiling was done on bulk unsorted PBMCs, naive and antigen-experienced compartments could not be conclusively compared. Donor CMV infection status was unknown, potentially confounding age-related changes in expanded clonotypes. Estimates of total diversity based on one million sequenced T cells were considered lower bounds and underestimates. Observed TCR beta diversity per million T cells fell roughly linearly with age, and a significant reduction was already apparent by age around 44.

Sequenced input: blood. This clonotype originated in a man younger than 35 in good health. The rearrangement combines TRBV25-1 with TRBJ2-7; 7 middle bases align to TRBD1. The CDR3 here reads CASSETLQGQKYEQYF. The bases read TGTGCCAGCAGTGAAACACTCCAGGGACAGAAATACGAGCAGTACTTC.